The entry that follows covers one T cell receptor (beta chain) sequence. Its antigen is still unknown. This sample was included in a study of T cells expressing NK-cell markers. Study context: Sorted CD3+CD56-NKG2C+, CD3+CD56+NKG2C+ and CD3+CD56+NKG2C- T cells supplied the TCR beta repertoires. With respect to HCMV, seven of the eight sequenced donors were seropositive, and one was seronegative.

Synthesis of TCR beta cDNA relied on 5'RACE template switching carrying UMIs. One entry per CDR3 protein, without DNA, is what TCRdb gives after re-calling the 5' RACE reads. The table lists a few hundred thousand distinct CDR3 sequences, with roughly 5.2% in the top ten. Looked up from germline, CDR1 is SQVTM and CDR2 is ANQGSEA. The CDR3 length is 14 residues. General study points: A few of the donors also had these clonotypes leading their CD3+CD56-NKG2C+ fraction.

The TCR was taken from a man aged 18-69 years in good health. The rearrangement joins TRBV29-1 to TRBJ1-2; checking the TCRdb D call of TRBD1 is not possible without DNA. Sequenced sample: blood T cells: a sorted CD56 or NKG2C T cell subset, CD4+ or CD8+ T cells, or bulk PBMC T cells (not recorded which). The CDR3 loop reads CSVVGRGRNYGYTF. Drawing the rest from reference TRBV29-1 and TRBJ1-2, the complete variable domain is SAVISQKPSRDICQRGTSLTIQCQVDSQVTMMFWYRQQPGQSLTLIATANQGSEATYESGFVIDKFPISRPNLTFSTLTVSNMSPEDSSIYLCSVVGRGRNYGYTFGSGTRLTVV.